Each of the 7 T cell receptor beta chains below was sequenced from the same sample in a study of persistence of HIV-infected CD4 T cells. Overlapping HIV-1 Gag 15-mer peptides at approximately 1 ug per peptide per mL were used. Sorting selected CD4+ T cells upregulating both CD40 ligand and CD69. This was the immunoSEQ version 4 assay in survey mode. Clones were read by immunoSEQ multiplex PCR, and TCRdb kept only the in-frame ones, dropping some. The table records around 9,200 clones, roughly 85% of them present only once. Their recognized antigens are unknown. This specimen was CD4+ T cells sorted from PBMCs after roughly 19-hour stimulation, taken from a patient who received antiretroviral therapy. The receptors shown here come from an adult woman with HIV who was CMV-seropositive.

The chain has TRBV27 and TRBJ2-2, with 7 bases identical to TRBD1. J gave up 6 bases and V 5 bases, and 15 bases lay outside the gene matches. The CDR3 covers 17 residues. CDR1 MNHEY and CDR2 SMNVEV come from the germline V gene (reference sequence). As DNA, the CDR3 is TGTGCCAGCAGTCTTCTATTCATGACAGGGTTGGCCGGGGAGCTGTTTTTT. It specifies CASSLLFMTGLAGELFF.

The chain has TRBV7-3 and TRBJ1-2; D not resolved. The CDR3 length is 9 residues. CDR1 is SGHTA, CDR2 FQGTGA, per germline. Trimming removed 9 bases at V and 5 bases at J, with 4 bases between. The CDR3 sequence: CARSYGYTF. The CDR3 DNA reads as TGTGCCAGGTCTTATGGCTACACCTTC. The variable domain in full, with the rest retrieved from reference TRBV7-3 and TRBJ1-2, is GAGVSQTPSNKVTEKGKYVELRCDPISGHTALYWYRQSLGQGPEFLIYFQGTGAADDSGLPNDRFFAVRPEGSVSTLKIQRTERGDSAVYLCARSYGYTFGSGTRLTVV.

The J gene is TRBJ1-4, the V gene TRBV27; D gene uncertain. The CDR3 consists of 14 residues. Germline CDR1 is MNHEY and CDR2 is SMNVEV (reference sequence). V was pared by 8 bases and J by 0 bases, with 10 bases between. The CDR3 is CASRQTSTNEKLFF. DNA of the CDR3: TGTGCCAGCCGGCAGACGTCAACTAATGAAAAACTGTTTTTT.

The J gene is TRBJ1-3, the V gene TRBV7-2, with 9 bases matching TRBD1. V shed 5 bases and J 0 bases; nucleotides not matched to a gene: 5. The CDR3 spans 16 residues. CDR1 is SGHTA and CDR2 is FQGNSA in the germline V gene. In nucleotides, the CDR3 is TGTGCCAGCAGCCCCCAGGACAGGGGCTCTGGAAACACCATATATTTT. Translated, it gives CASSPQDRGSGNTIYF.

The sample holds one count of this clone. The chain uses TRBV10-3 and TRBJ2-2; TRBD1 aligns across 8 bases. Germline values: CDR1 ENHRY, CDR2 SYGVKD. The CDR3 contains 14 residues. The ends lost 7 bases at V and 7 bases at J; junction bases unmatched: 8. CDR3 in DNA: TGTGCCATCAAGAACCAGGGGGCCGTCGGGGAGCTGTTTTTT. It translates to CAIKNQGAVGELFF.

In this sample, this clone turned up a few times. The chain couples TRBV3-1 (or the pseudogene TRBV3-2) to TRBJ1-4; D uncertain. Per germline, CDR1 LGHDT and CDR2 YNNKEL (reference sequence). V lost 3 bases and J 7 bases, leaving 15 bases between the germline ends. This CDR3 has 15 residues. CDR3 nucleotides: TGTGCCAGCAGCCACCCAGTCGGGGATGGTGAAAAACTGTTTTTT. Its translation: CASSHPVGDGEKLFF.

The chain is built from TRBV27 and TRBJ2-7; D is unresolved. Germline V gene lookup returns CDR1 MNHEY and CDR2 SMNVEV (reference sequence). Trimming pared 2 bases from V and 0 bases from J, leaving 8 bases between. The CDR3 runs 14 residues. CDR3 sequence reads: CASSLNGNSYEQYF. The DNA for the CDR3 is TGTGCCAGCAGTTTAAATGGCAACTCCTACGAGCAGTACTTC.